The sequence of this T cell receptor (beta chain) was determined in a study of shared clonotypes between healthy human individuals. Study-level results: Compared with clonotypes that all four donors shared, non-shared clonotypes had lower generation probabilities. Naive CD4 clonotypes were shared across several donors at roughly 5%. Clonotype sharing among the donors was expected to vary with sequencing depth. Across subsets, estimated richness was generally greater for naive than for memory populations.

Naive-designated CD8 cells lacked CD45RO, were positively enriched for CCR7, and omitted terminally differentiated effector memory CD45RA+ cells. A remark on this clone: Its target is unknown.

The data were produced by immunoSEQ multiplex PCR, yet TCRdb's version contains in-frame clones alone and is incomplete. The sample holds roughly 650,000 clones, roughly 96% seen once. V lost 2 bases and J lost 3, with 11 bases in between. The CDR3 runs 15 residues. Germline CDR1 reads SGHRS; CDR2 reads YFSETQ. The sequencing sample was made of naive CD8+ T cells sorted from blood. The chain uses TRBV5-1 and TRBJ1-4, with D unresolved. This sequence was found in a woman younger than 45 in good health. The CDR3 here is CASSFSGAPNEKLFF. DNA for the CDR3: TGCGCCAGCAGCTTTTCCGGCGCTCCTAATGAAAAACTGTTTTTT.